Detailed here is one T cell receptor beta chain. Its antigen is still unknown. This record comes from a study of identifying expanded T cells in peripheral blood. Using immunoSEQ multiplex PCR, the repertoire was profiled, and TCRdb retains in-frame clones only, with some absent. This table holds some 100,000 clones, about 87% found once. Regarding the study as a whole: Roughly two-week clone count variance significantly increased as total template count grew. Technical replicates showed around 1.3 changed clones; approximately 2 weeks around 15; four weeks 19.

CDR3 length: 15 amino acids. Trimming removed 0 bases from V and 6 bases from J, with 13 bases in between. The V gene's germline CDR1 is LNHDA and CDR2 SQIVND (reference sequence). Collection occurred without any documented infections or immune events in donors. This clonotype was obtained from a person aged 18 to 70 in good health. V is TRBV19 and J is TRBJ2-3; D is unclear. The sequenced sample consisted of blood. CDR3 sequence reads: CASSIDLINQDTQYF. CDR3 in DNA: TGTGCCAGTAGTATAGATTTGATAAACCAGGATACGCAGTATTTT.